A selection of T cell receptor beta chains follows, all from one sample in a study of CD8+CD57+ T cells in acquired aplastic anemia. TCRdb itself ran the reads through MiXCR, one entry per CDR3 protein. The sample shows 150,000 or so distinct CDR3 sequences, roughly half of them seen only once. The source material was sorted CD4+, CD8+, or CD8+CD57+ T cells (not recorded which) from PBMCs. The receptors originated from a human donor with aplastic anemia. Each CDR3 is given with its conserved first and last residue. Each record gives: D gene, V gene, J gene, clone size, CDR3 protein, CDR3 DNA. The D gene is left open where the match is weak. Not all rows give a size; the values are once, few, many and, for expanded clones, a class.

D: NA
V: TRBV12-5
J: TRBJ2-4
size: NA
CDR3: CASAPTGKGPENIQYF
DNA: TGTGCTAGTGCCCCGACGGGGAAGGGACCCGAAAACATTCAGTACTTC

D: TRBD1
V: TRBV19
J: TRBJ1-4
size: NA
CDR3: CASSPGQLNGKLFF
DNA: TGTGCCAGTAGCCCGGGACAGCTTAATGGAAAACTGTTTTTT

D: NA
V: TRBV14
J: TRBJ1-2
size: NA
CDR3: CASRPGSGYTF
DNA: TGTGCCAGCAGGCCCGGGAGCGGCTACACCTTC

D: TRBD2
V: TRBV10-3
J: TRBJ2-3
size: NA
CDR3: CAISEPLAPRSTDTQYF
DNA: TGTGCCATCAGTGAACCACTAGCGCCTCGTAGCACAGATACGCAGTATTTT

D: NA
V: TRBV6-1
J: TRBJ1-2
size: NA
CDR3: CASTGGVERIYGYTF
DNA: TGTGCCAGCACCGGGGGCGTCGAGAGAATCTATGGCTACACCTTC

D: NA
V: TRBV29-1
J: TRBJ2-1
size: many
CDR3: CSVTGTFHYNEQFF
DNA: TGCAGCGTTACCGGGACTTTTCACTACAATGAGCAGTTCTTC

D: NA
V: TRBV6-2/TRBV6-3
J: TRBJ1-2
size: many
CDR3: CASSYNPYGYTF
DNA: TGTGCCAGCAGTTACAATCCCTATGGCTACACCTTC

D: NA
V: TRBV29-1
J: TRBJ1-1
size: NA
CDR3: CSVVRGEMNTEAFF
DNA: TGCAGCGTTGTGAGGGGGGAGATGAACACTGAAGCTTTCTTT

D: NA
V: TRBV5-8
J: TRBJ1-1
size: many
CDR3: CASSPPGPRDPEAFF
DNA: TGTGCCAGCAGCCCACCGGGACCTCGGGACCCTGAAGCTTTCTTT

D: NA
V: TRBV29-1
J: TRBJ2-1
size: NA
CDR3: CSVLPGASEQFF
DNA: TGCAGCGTTCTTCCGGGGGCGTCTGAGCAGTTCTTC

D: NA
V: TRBV20-1
J: TRBJ1-1
size: NA
CDR3: CSARDQRDTEAFF
DNA: TGCAGTGCTAGAGATCAAAGGGACACTGAAGCTTTCTTT

D: NA
V: TRBV24-1
J: TRBJ2-2
size: NA
CDR3: CATSLGRKLHTGELFF
DNA: TGTGCCACCAGCTTAGGGAGGAAACTCCACACCGGGGAGCTGTTTTTT

D: NA
V: TRBV29-1
J: TRBJ2-1
size: NA
CDR3: CSVGSAGRSYNEQFF
DNA: TGCAGCGTAGGCTCGGCGGGTCGCTCCTACAATGAGCAGTTCTTC

D: NA
V: TRBV4-2
J: TRBJ2-7
size: many
CDR3: CASSQDVGGPEQYF
DNA: TGTGCCAGCAGCCAAGATGTCGGGGGACCCGAGCAGTACTTC

D: NA
V: TRBV24-1
J: TRBJ2-7
size: few
CDR3: CATSQPGGYEQYF
DNA: TGTGCCACCAGCCAACCTGGAGGATACGAGCAGTACTTC

D: TRBD2
V: TRBV7-9
J: TRBJ2-7
size: NA
CDR3: CASSPGTSGPYEQYF
DNA: TGTGCCAGCAGCCCAGGGACTAGCGGTCCCTACGAGCAGTACTTC

D: NA
V: TRBV20-1
J: TRBJ2-2
size: many
CDR3: CSARGPNTGELFF
DNA: TGCAGTGCTCGGGGACCCAACACCGGGGAGCTGTTTTTT

D: TRBD2
V: TRBV7-3
J: TRBJ2-5
size: NA
CDR3: CASSSLAGGRETQYF
DNA: TGTGCCAGCAGCTCCTTAGCGGGGGGGCGAGAGACCCAGTACTTC

D: NA
V: TRBV7-9
J: TRBJ2-3
size: NA
CDR3: CASSLRLGDTQYF
DNA: TGTGCCAGCAGCCTAAGGTTGGGTGATACGCAGTATTTT

D: TRBD1
V: TRBV10-3
J: TRBJ2-7
size: NA
CDR3: CAIRDRGFYEQYF
DNA: TGTGCCATCAGGGACAGGGGTTTCTACGAGCAGTACTTC

D: NA
V: TRBV15
J: TRBJ1-4
size: NA
CDR3: CATSRDDTDNEKLFF
DNA: TGTGCCACCAGCAGAGATGATACAGATAATGAAAAACTGTTTTTT

D: TRBD2
V: TRBV10-1
J: TRBJ2-1
size: NA
CDR3: CASYRLAGVIEQFF
DNA: TGCGCCAGCTACAGACTAGCGGGAGTTATTGAGCAGTTCTTC

D: NA
V: TRBV12-5
J: TRBJ1-3
size: NA
CDR3: CASAVYGTRSSGNTIYF
DNA: TGTGCTAGTGCCGTATACGGTACACGGAGCTCTGGAAACACCATATATTTT

D: NA
V: TRBV14
J: TRBJ2-1
size: many
CDR3: CASTPTPPSEQFF
DNA: TGTGCCAGCACCCCCACCCCCCCTTCTGAGCAGTTCTTC

D: TRBD1
V: TRBV6-1
J: TRBJ1-5
size: NA
CDR3: CASTMTGGVQPQHF
DNA: TGTGCCAGCACTATGACAGGGGGCGTTCAGCCCCAGCATTTT

D: TRBD2
V: TRBV9
J: TRBJ2-2
size: NA
CDR3: CASSVAHGPGGPNTGELFF
DNA: TGTGCCAGCAGCGTAGCTCACGGGCCGGGGGGGCCGAACACCGGGGAGCTGTTTTTT

D: NA
V: TRBV5-1
J: TRBJ2-1
size: few
CDR3: CASSLVTDNEQFF
DNA: TGCGCCAGCAGCTTAGTCACCGACAATGAGCAGTTCTTC

D: TRBD1
V: TRBV4-3
J: TRBJ2-3
size: many
CDR3: CASSPNRGNTDTQYF
DNA: TGCGCCAGCAGCCCCAACAGGGGGAACACAGATACGCAGTATTTT

D: TRBD2
V: TRBV3-1
J: TRBJ2-7
size: NA
CDR3: CASGSGGIYEQYF
DNA: TGTGCCAGCGGCAGCGGGGGCATATACGAGCAGTACTTC

D: TRBD1
V: TRBV7-8
J: TRBJ2-1
size: many
CDR3: CASSFGTGHNEQFF
DNA: TGTGCCAGCAGCTTCGGGACAGGCCACAATGAGCAGTTCTTC

D: TRBD1
V: TRBV29-1
J: TRBJ1-1
size: NA
CDR3: CSTRQGWGMNTEAFF
DNA: TGCAGCACACGACAGGGTTGGGGCATGAACACTGAAGCTTTCTTT

D: NA
V: TRBV15
J: TRBJ2-7
size: few
CDR3: CATSSDAFTYEQYF
DNA: TGTGCCACCAGCAGCGACGCTTTCACCTACGAGCAGTACTTC

D: NA
V: TRBV19
J: TRBJ2-5
size: NA
CDR3: CASSLQIGTPYQETQYF
DNA: TGTGCCAGTAGCCTACAGATCGGGACACCGTACCAAGAGACCCAGTACTTC

D: TRBD2
V: TRBV18
J: TRBJ2-1
size: NA
CDR3: CASSNRRDRGGETYNEQFF
DNA: TGTGCCAGCTCAAACCGACGTGATCGGGGGGGGGAGACCTACAATGAGCAGTTCTTC

D: NA
V: TRBV12-5
J: TRBJ2-1
size: NA
CDR3: CASGLNSDNEQFF
DNA: TGTGCTAGTGGTTTGAATTCGGACAATGAGCAGTTCTTC

D: NA
V: TRBV12-3/TRBV12-4
J: TRBJ1-3
size: NA
CDR3: CASSFGGPNSGNTIYF
DNA: TGTGCCAGCAGTTTCGGTGGTCCAAACTCTGGAAACACCATATATTTT

D: NA
V: TRBV12-3/TRBV12-4
J: TRBJ1-1
size: many
CDR3: CASRRGTPNTEAFF
DNA: TGTGCCAGCAGACGCGGGACACCGAACACTGAAGCTTTCTTT

D: NA
V: TRBV6-5
J: TRBJ2-5
size: once
CDR3: CASSSPGLLEAQYF
DNA: TGTGCCAGCAGTTCGCCGGGCCTCTTAGAGGCCCAGTACTTC

D: NA
V: TRBV6-1
J: TRBJ1-2
size: NA
CDR3: CASIPATDRDYGYTF
DNA: TGTGCCAGCATCCCAGCAACTGACAGAGACTATGGCTACACCTTC

D: TRBD1
V: TRBV7-9
J: TRBJ1-2
size: NA
CDR3: CASSLKDRGYGYTF
DNA: TGTGCCAGCAGCCTCAAGGACAGGGGATATGGCTACACCTTC

D: TRBD1
V: TRBV5-5
J: TRBJ1-2
size: few
CDR3: CASSFGTGGPPESYTF
DNA: TGTGCCAGCAGCTTTGGGACAGGGGGCCCTCCGGAGAGCTACACCTTC

D: NA
V: TRBV2
J: TRBJ2-1
size: many
CDR3: CASSEARGYYNEQFF
DNA: TGTGCCAGCAGTGAAGCAAGGGGGTATTACAATGAGCAGTTCTTC

D: NA
V: TRBV19
J: TRBJ1-5
size: many
CDR3: CASSIQNRVNQPQHF
DNA: TGTGCCAGTAGCATACAAAACAGAGTCAATCAGCCCCAGCATTTT

D: TRBD1
V: TRBV2
J: TRBJ1-1
size: many
CDR3: CATRQGSITEAFF
DNA: TGTGCCACCAGACAGGGGTCGATAACTGAAGCTTTCTTT

D: TRBD1
V: TRBV29-1
J: TRBJ2-3
size: NA
CDR3: CSVTTGGMTDTQYF
DNA: TGCAGCGTTACCACAGGGGGAATGACAGATACGCAGTATTTT

D: TRBD1
V: TRBV9
J: TRBJ2-3
size: NA
CDR3: CASSEGAQQYF
DNA: TGTGCCAGCAGCGAGGGGGCGCAGCAGTATTTT

D: NA
V: TRBV24-1
J: TRBJ2-3
size: NA
CDR3: CATTNPTGTQYF
DNA: TGTGCCACCACTAATCCCACCGGTACGCAGTATTTT

D: TRBD2
V: TRBV11-2
J: TRBJ2-1
size: NA
CDR3: CASSMSPGGQSNEQFF
DNA: TGTGCCAGCAGCATGTCCCCGGGGGGGCAGAGCAATGAGCAGTTCTTC

D: TRBD1
V: TRBV10-3
J: TRBJ1-2
size: NA
CDR3: CAISEGTGGYGYTF
DNA: TGTGCCATCAGTGAAGGGACAGGGGGCTATGGCTACACCTTC

D: NA
V: TRBV19
J: TRBJ1-1
size: NA
CDR3: CASSISSQGKFTEAFF
DNA: TGTGCCAGTAGTATCTCTTCGCAAGGGAAGTTCACTGAAGCTTTCTTT

D: NA
V: TRBV10-3
J: TRBJ2-5
size: many
CDR3: CAISVEETQYF
DNA: TGTGCCATCAGTGTCGAAGAGACCCAGTACTTC

D: NA
V: TRBV6-2/TRBV6-3
J: TRBJ2-1
size: few
CDR3: CASRPPPDIPYNEQFF
DNA: TGTGCCAGCAGACCCCCCCCGGACATTCCGTACAATGAGCAGTTCTTC

D: TRBD1
V: TRBV29-1
J: TRBJ2-2
size: NA
CDR3: CRVGTAVTGELFF
DNA: TGCAGGGTCGGGACAGCAGTCACCGGGGAGCTGTTTTTT

D: NA
V: TRBV7-2
J: TRBJ2-3
size: many
CDR3: CASSSHRQDTQYF
DNA: TGTGCCAGCAGCTCACACAGACAGGATACGCAGTATTTT

D: TRBD1
V: TRBV5-1
J: TRBJ2-3
size: many
CDR3: CASSLAGQAADTQYF
DNA: TGCGCCAGCAGCTTGGCGGGACAGGCGGCAGATACGCAGTATTTT

D: NA
V: TRBV5-1
J: TRBJ1-1
size: many
CDR3: CASSLSLNTEAFF
DNA: TGTGCCAGCAGCTTGTCACTGAACACTGAAGCTTTCTTT

D: TRBD1
V: TRBV5-1
J: TRBJ1-1
size: few
CDR3: CASSPGTGRPEAFF
DNA: TGCGCCAGCAGCCCCGGGACAGGGAGACCTGAAGCTTTCTTT

D: TRBD2
V: TRBV6-1
J: TRBJ2-1
size: many
CDR3: CASSASGGAENEQFF
DNA: TGTGCCAGCAGTGCAAGCGGGGGGGCTGAAAATGAGCAGTTCTTC